The T cell receptor beta chain described here comes from a study of cytomegalovirus exposure and HLA in healthy donors. Study outcomes and limitations: Analyzed later, association rates of TCRs varied across HLA loci, with DRB1 most and HLA-C fewest. Presence/absence analyses took donor sequencing depth as roughly uniform. A later analysis linked a missense DCLRE1C variant to TCR beta V- and J-gene trimming. Researchers left out some V segments, among them TRBV6-2 and TRBV6-3, as indistinguishable.

CDR3 length: 15 amino acids. CDR1 SGHRS and CDR2 YFSETQ come from the germline V gene. V lost 3 bases to trimming and J lost 5 bases, with 17 bases between them. For this clone: Its antigen is unidentified.

A multiplex PCR was run with 60 Vbeta primers and 13 Jbeta primers. Using immunoSEQ multiplex PCR, the repertoire was profiled, and TCRdb retains in-frame clones only, with some absent. The sample totals approximately 140,000 clones. The specimen sequenced was PBMCs. This chain connects TRBV5-1 to TRBJ2-5; D is possibly TRBD2 (7 bases). This receptor was taken from a man in his forties in good health and CMV-seronegative. The CDR3: CASSSQQGRGETQYF. CDR3 bases: TGCGCCAGCAGCTCGCAGCAGGGGAGGGGGGAGACCCAGTACTTC.